This T cell receptor (beta chain) was obtained from a study of vaccination and CD4 T cells after COVID-19. Study details: Each control culture was treated with a CEFX pool, an HIV-1 Nef pool, or no peptide.

Per the germline V gene, CDR1 is ENHRY and CDR2 is SYGVKD. This CDR3 has 15 amino acids. V was cut by 1 base and J by 2 bases, with 11 bases left in between. This sample's treatment: roughly 10-day PBMC culture with coronavirus spike peptide pools or control peptides (ViraFEST assay). ViraFEST relied on peptide pools to expand antigen-specific T cells; the TCRs were sequenced afterward. The assay that was used to sequence DNA from cultured CD4+ T cells was the Oncomine TCR Beta short-read assay. TCRdb reprocessed the PCR reads via MiXCR and lists one record per CDR3 protein. The sample yields about 13,000 distinct CDR3 sequences, about two fifths seen once. As for this clonotype: Antigen specificity is unknown.

This clonotype was obtained from a human donor who had recovered from COVID-19. Sequenced material: CD4+ T cells from blood, cultured in vitro. This chain joins TRBV10-3 and TRBJ2-5; D is perhaps TRBD2 (5 bases). CDR3 coding DNA: TGTGCCATCAGTGAGTTTCGGGGAGAACAAGAGACCCAGTACTTC. Its translation is CAISEFRGEQETQYF.